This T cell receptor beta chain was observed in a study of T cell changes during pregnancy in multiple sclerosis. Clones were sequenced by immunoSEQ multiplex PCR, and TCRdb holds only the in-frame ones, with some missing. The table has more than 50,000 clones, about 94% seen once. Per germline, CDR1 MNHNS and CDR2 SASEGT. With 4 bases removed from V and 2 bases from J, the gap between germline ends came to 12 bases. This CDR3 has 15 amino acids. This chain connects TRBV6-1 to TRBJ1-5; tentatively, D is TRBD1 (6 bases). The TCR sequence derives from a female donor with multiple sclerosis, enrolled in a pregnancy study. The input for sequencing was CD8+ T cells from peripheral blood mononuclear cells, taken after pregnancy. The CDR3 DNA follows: TGTGCCAGCAGTGTGATACAGGGAGGCAATCAGCCCCAGCATTTT. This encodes CASSVIQGGNQPQHF.